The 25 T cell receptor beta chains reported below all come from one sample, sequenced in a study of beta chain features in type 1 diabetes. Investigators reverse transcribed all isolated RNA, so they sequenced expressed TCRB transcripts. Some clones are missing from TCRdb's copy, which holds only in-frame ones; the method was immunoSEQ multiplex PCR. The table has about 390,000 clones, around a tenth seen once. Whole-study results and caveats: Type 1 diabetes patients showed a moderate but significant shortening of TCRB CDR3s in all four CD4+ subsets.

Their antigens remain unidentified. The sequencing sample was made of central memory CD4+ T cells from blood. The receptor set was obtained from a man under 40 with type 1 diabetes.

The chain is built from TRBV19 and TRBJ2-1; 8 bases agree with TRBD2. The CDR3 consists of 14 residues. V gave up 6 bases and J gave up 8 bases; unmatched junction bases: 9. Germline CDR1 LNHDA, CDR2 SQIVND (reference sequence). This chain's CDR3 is CASSGTRLVDEQFF. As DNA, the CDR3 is TGTGCCAGTAGCGGGACTAGATTGGTCGATGAGCAGTTCTTC.

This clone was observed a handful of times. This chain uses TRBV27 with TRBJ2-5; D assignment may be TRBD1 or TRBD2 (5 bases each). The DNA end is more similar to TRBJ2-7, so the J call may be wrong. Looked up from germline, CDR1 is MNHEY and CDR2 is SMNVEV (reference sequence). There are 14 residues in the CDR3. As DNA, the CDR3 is TGTGCCAGCAGTCCCCGGGACGGAGCCTACGAGCAGTACTTC. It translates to CASSPRDGAYEQYF.

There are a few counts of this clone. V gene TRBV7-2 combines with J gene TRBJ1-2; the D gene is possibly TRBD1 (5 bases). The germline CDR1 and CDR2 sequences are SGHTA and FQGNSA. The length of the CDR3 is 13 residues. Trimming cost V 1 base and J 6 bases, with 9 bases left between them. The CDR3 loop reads CASSLDRFDGYTF. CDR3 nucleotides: TGTGCCAGCAGCTTAGACAGGTTCGATGGCTACACCTTC. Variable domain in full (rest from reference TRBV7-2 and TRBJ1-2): GAGVSQSPSNKVTEKGKDVELRCDPISGHTALYWYRQSLGQGLEFLIYFQGNSAPDKSGLPSDRFSAERTGGSVSTLTIQRTQQEDSAVYLCASSLDRFDGYTFGSGTRLTVV.

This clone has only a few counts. The chain's CDR3 is CASRIGNTIYF. The CDR3 bases are TGTGCCAGTAGGATTGGAAACACCATATATTTT. The chain recombines TRBV19 with TRBJ1-3; D is unresolved. Germline V gene lookup returns CDR1 LNHDA and CDR2 SQIVND (reference sequence). V lost 6 bases and J lost 3, with 3 bases in between. The CDR3 length is 11 residues.

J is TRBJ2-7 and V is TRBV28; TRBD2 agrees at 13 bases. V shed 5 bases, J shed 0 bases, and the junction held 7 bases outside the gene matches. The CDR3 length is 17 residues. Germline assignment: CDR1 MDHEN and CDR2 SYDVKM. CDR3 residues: CASSLVLAGGSSYEQYF. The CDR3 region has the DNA TGTGCCAGCAGTCTGGTACTAGCGGGAGGGTCCTCCTACGAGCAGTACTTC.

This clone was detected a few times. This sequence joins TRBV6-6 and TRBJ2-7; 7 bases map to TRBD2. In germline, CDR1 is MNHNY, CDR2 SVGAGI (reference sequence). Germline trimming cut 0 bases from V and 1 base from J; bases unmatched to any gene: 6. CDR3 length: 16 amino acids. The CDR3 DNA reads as TGTGCCAGCAGTTACTCAGTCAGCGGGAAGTCCTACGAGCAGTACTTC. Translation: CASSYSVSGKSYEQYF.

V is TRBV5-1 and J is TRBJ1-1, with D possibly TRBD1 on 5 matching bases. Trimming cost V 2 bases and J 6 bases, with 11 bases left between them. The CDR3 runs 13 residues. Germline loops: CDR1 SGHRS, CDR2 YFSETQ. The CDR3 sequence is CASSFEGEAEAFF. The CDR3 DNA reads TGCGCCAGCAGCTTTGAAGGGGAGGCTGAAGCTTTCTTT.

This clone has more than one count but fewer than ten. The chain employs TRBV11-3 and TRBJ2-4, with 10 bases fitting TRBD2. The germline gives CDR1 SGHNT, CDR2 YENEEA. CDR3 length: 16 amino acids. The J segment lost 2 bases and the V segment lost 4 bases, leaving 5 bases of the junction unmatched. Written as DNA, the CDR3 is TGTGCCAGCAGCTCGGCGACTAGCGGGTCCAAAAACATTCAGTACTTC. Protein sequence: CASSSATSGSKNIQYF.

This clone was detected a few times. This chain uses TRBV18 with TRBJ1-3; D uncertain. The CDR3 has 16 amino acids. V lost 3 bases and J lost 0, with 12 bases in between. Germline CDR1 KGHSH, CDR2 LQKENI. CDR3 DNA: TGTGCCAGCTCACCGGCACTGCTGAGCTCTGGAAACACCATATATTTT. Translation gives CASSPALLSSGNTIYF. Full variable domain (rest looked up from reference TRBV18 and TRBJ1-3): NAGVMQNPRHLVRRRGQEARLRCSPMKGHSHVYWYRQLPEEGLKFMVYLQKENIIDESGMPKERFSAEFPKEGPSILRIQQVVRGDSAAYFCASSPALLSSGNTIYFGEGSWLTVV.

The chain's CDR3 is CASSDTGTGRKAFF. The CDR3 nucleotides are TGTGCCAGCAGTGACACTGGGACAGGGCGGAAGGCTTTCTTT. The chain has TRBV6-4 and TRBJ1-1; 9 nucleotides line up with TRBD1. The CDR3 loop spans 14 amino acids. Germline-derived CDR1 and CDR2 are MRHNA and SNTAGT. With 2 bases clipped from V and 11 bases from J, the junction kept 9 bases outside the gene matches.

CDR3 region: CASSKGQGVGEQFF. The DNA of the CDR3 is TGTGCCAGCTCAAAGGGACAGGGGGTCGGTGAGCAGTTCTTC. J is TRBJ2-1 and V is TRBV18, with 11 bases that match TRBD1. The CDR3 spans 14 residues. V lost 5 bases, J lost 9 bases, and 6 bases stayed unmatched. The germline V gene encodes CDR1 KGHSH and CDR2 LQKENI.

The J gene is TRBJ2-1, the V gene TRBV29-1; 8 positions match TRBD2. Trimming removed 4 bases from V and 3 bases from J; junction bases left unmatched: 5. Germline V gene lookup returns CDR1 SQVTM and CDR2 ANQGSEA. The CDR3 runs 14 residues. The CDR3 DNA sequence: TGCAGCGTTGTGTTAGCGGGGTTCTACAATGAGCAGTTCTTC. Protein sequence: CSVVLAGFYNEQFF.

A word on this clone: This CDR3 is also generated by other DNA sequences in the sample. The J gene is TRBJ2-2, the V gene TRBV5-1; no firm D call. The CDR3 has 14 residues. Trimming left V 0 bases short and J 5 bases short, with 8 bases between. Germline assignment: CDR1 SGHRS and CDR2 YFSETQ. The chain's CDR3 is CASSLASPTGELFF. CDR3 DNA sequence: TGCGCCAGCAGCTTGGCCAGCCCGACCGGGGAGCTGTTTTTT.

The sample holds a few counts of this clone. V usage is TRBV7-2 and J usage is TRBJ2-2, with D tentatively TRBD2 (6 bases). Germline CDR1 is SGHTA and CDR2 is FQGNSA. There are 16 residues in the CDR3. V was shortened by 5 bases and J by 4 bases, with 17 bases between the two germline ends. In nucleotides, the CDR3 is TGTGCCAGCAGCCCGAACCGGGACTTAAGCACCGGGGAGCTGTTTTTT. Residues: CASSPNRDLSTGELFF.

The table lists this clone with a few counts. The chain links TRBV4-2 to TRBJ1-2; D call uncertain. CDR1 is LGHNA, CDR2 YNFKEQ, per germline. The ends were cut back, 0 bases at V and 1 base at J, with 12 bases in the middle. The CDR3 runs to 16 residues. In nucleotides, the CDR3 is TGTGCCAGCAGCCAAGATTATAGCTCCTTTAACTATGGCTACACCTTC. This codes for CASSQDYSSFNYGYTF.

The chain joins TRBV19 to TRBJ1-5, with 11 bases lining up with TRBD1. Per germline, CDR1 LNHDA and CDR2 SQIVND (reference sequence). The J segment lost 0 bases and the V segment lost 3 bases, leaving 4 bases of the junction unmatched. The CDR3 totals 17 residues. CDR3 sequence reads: CASSIGQGAVSNQPQHF. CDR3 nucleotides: TGTGCCAGTAGTATCGGACAGGGGGCCGTTAGCAATCAGCCCCAGCATTTT. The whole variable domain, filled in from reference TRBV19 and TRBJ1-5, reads DGGITQSPKYLFRKEGQNVTLSCEQNLNHDAMYWYRQDPGQGLRLIYYSQIVNDFQKGDIAEGYSVSREKKESFPLTVTSAQKNPTAFYLCASSIGQGAVSNQPQHFGDGTRLSIL.

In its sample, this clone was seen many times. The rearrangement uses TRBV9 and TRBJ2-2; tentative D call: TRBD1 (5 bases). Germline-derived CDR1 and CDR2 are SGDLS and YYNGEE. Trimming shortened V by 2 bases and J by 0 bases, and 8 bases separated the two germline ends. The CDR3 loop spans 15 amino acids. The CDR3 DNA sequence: TGTGCCAGCAGCGTCGACAGTGCGAACACCGGGGAGCTGTTTTTT. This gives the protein CASSVDSANTGELFF.

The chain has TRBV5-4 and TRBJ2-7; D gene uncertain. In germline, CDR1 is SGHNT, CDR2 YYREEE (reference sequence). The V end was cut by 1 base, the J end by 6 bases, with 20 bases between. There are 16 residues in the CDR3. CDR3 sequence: CASSLSMTHSPSEQYF. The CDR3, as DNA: TGTGCCAGCAGCTTGTCTATGACCCACTCCCCCTCCGAGCAGTACTTC. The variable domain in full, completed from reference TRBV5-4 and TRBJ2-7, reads ETGVTQSPTHLIKTRGQQVTLRCSSQSGHNTVSWYQQALGQGPQFIFQYYREEENGRGNFPPRFSGLQFPNYSSELNVNALELDDSALYLCASSLSMTHSPSEQYFGPGTRLTVT.

In DNA, the CDR3 is TGTGCCAGCAGTTCCCAAGGGGGGGAGCAAGAGACCCAGTACTTC. Translated: CASSSQGGEQETQYF. The rearrangement links TRBV6-5 to TRBJ2-5, with D tentatively TRBD2 (7 bases). The CDR3 extends over 15 amino acids. V shed 4 bases and J shed 2 bases, with 14 bases lying between them. Per germline, CDR1 MNHEY and CDR2 SVGAGI.

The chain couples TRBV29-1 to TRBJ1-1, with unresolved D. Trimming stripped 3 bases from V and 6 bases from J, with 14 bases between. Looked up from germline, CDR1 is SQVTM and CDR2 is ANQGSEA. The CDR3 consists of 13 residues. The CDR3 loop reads CSVERVMSAEAFF. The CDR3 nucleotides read TGCAGCGTTGAGAGGGTAATGAGCGCTGAAGCTTTCTTT.

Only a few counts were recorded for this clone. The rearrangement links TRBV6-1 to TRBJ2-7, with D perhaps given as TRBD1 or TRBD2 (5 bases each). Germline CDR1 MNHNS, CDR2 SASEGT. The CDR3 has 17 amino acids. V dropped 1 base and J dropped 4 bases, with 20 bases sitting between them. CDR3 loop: CASSEDWRLSQGYEQYF. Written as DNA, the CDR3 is TGTGCCAGCAGTGAAGATTGGAGGCTATCGCAGGGATACGAGCAGTACTTC.

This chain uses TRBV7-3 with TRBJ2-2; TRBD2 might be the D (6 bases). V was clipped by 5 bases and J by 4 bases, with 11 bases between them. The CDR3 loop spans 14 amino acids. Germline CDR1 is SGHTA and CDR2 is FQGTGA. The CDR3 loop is CASSQMGGTGELFF. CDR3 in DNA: TGTGCCAGCAGCCAAATGGGAGGCACCGGGGAGCTGTTTTTT. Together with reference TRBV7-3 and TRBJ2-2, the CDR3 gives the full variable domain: GAGVSQTPSNKVTEKGKYVELRCDPISGHTALYWYRQSLGQGPEFLIYFQGTGAADDSGLPNDRFFAVRPEGSVSTLKIQRTERGDSAVYLCASSQMGGTGELFFGEGSRLTVL.

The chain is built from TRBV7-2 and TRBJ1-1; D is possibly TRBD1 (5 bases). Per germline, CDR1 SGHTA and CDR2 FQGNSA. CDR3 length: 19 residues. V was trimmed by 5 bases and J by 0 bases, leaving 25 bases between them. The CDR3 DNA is TGTGCCAGCAGCCGCTCCGGGGACCGCGGCTTAGCCATGAACACTGAAGCTTTCTTT. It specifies CASSRSGDRGLAMNTEAFF.

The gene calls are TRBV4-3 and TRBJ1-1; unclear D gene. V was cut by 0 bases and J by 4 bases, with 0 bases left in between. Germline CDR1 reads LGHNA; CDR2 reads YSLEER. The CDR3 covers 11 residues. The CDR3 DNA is TGCGCCAGCAGCCAAGACACTGAAGCTTTCTTT. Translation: CASSQDTEAFF.

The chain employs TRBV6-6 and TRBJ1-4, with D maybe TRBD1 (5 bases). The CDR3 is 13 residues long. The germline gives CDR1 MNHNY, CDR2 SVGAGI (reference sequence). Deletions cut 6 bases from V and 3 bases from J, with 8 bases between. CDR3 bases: TGTGCCAGCAGGTCAGGGCCTAATGAAAAACTGTTTTTT. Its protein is CASRSGPNEKLFF.